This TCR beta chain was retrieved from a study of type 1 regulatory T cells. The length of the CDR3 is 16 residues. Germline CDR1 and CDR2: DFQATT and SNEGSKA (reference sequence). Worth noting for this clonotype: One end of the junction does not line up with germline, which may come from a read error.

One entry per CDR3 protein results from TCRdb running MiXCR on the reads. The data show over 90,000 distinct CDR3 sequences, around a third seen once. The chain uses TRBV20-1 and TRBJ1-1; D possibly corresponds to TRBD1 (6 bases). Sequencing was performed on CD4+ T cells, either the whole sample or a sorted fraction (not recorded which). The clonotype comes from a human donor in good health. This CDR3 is CSPRQPPGAGGTEAFF. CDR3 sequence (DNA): TGCAGTCCTAGACAGCCTCCAGGGGCTGGAGGCACTGAAGCTTTCTTT.